These T cell receptor beta chains were read from a single sample in a study of a mutant IDH1 vaccine in newly diagnosed glioma. These receptors are not linked to any known antigen. Data came from immunoSEQ multiplex PCR; TCRdb stores just in-frame clones and leaves some out. The profile shows roughly 36,000 clones, 70% to 90% of them singletons. The sequencing here drew on PBMCs, taken from a glioma patient whose treatment included an IDH1 peptide vaccine. The origin of the receptors is a man aged 40-50 years with glioma. Each CDR3 is given with its conserved first and last residue. Each record gives: CDR3 length, J gene, V gene, clone size, D gene, CDR3 protein, CDR3 DNA. A D gene is named only where the DNA matches it firmly. A clone size is listed for some rows: how often the clone was seen (once, few, many), or a class if it is expanded.

>14|TRBJ2-3|TRBV29-1|NA|TRBD2
CSVEPGLPTDTQYF
TGCAGCGTTGAACCGGGACTACCCACAGATACGCAGTATTTT
>11|TRBJ2-1|TRBV30|NA|NA
CAWSRMDEQFF
TGTGCCTGGTCTCGGATGGATGAGCAGTTCTTC
>13|TRBJ1-5|TRBV6-6|NA|NA
CASSYGMDQPQHF
TGTGCCAGCAGTTATGGCATGGATCAGCCCCAGCATTTT
>13|TRBJ1-1|TRBV6-5|few|NA
CASSYSEAPEAFF
TGTGCCAGCAGTTACTCGGAGGCGCCCGAAGCTTTCTTT
>15|TRBJ2-2|TRBV25-1|NA|NA
CASSEYGPYTGELFF
TGTGCCAGCAGTGAATACGGACCTTACACCGGGGAGCTGTTTTTT
>14|TRBJ1-5|TRBV6-1|NA|NA
CASSGGEGYQPQHF
TGTGCCAGCAGTGGGGGGGAGGGATATCAGCCCCAGCATTTT
>16|TRBJ2-1|TRBV27|medium-sized|NA
CASSLAVSGGHNEQFF
TGTGCCAGCAGTTTGGCGGTCTCCGGGGGGCACAATGAGCAGTTCTTC
>12|TRBJ2-1|TRBV19|NA|NA
CASSSWGNEQFF
TGTGCCAGTAGCTCATGGGGGAATGAGCAGTTCTTC
>15|TRBJ2-3|TRBV13|NA|TRBD1
CASGPGQRGTDTQYF
TGTGCCAGCGGTCCGGGACAGAGGGGCACAGATACGCAGTATTTT
>15|TRBJ1-3|TRBV4-3|NA|NA
CASSQGGTPGNTIYF
TGCGCCAGCAGCCAAGGAGGGACTCCTGGAAACACCATATATTTT
>14|TRBJ2-1|TRBV11-2|NA|NA
CASSLDKGTGEQFF
TGTGCCAGCAGCTTAGATAAGGGCACGGGTGAGCAGTTCTTC
>12|TRBJ1-1|TRBV30|NA|NA
CAWSWGNTEAFF
TGTGCCTGGAGTTGGGGAAACACTGAAGCTTTCTTT
>13|TRBJ1-1|TRBV27|NA|NA
CASSYGGYTEAFF
TGTGCCAGCAGTTACGGGGGATACACTGAAGCTTTCTTT
>14|TRBJ1-2|TRBV28|NA|NA
CASRPRVSDYGYTF
TGTGCCAGCAGGCCCAGGGTATCGGACTATGGCTACACCTTC
>12|TRBJ1-1|TRBV19|NA|NA
CASTLEGAEAFF
TGTGCCAGTACCCTAGAAGGGGCTGAAGCTTTCTTT
>12|TRBJ1-1|TRBV19|NA|TRBD1
CASGRQGGEAFF
TGTGCCAGTGGTCGCCAGGGGGGTGAAGCTTTCTTT
>15|TRBJ1-6|TRBV5-1|NA|NA
CASKEGNDNNSPLHF
TGCGCCAGCAAAGAAGGGAACGATAATAATTCACCCCTCCACTTT
>14|TRBJ2-5|TRBV7-8|NA|TRBD1
CASSLDRGQETQYF
TGTGCCAGCAGCTTGGACAGGGGGCAAGAGACCCAGTACTTC
>14|TRBJ2-5|TRBV10-3|NA|TRBD2
CAISLAAIQETQYF
TGTGCCATCAGCCTAGCGGCGATCCAAGAGACCCAGTACTTC
>15|TRBJ1-1|TRBV4-1|NA|TRBD1
CASSQSPSDRGIAFF
TGCGCCAGCAGCCAGAGCCCGAGCGACAGGGGGATAGCTTTCTTT
>13|TRBJ1-1|TRBV6-6|NA|NA
CASKSEGYTEAFF
TGTGCCAGCAAATCCGAGGGATACACTGAAGCTTTCTTT
>12|TRBJ2-7|TRBV4-1|NA|NA
CASSQGLDEQYF
TGCGCCAGCAGCCAGGGGTTAGACGAGCAGTACTTC
>11|TRBJ1-1|TRBV6-1|NA|NA
CASSSAAEAFF
TGTGCCAGCAGTTCGGCCGCTGAAGCTTTCTTT
>15|TRBJ2-3|TRBV7-9|NA|NA
CASSLVTGSTDTQYF
TGTGCCAGCAGCTTAGTAACAGGTAGCACAGATACGCAGTATTTT
>14|TRBJ1-5|TRBV28|once|NA
CASSSLGRKQPQHF
TGTGCCAGCAGTTCACTAGGTAGGAAGCAGCCCCAGCATTTT
>10|TRBJ1-2|TRBV12-5|NA|NA
CATRTYGYTF
TGTGCTACCCGGACCTATGGCTACACCTTC
>14|TRBJ1-5|TRBV28|NA|TRBD1
CASRATGSNQPQHF
TGTGCCAGCAGGGCGACAGGGAGCAATCAGCCCCAGCATTTT
>14|TRBJ2-2|TRBV19|NA|NA
CASSREMNTGELFF
TGTGCCAGTAGTCGGGAGATGAACACCGGGGAGCTGTTTTTT
>14|TRBJ1-6|TRBV5-1|NA|NA
CASSGGRLDSPLHF
TGCGCCAGCAGCGGGGGGAGGTTGGATTCACCCCTCCACTTT
>13|TRBJ1-1|TRBV28|NA|TRBD1
CARDRALNTEAFF
TGTGCCAGAGACAGGGCCCTGAACACTGAAGCTTTCTTT
>14|TRBJ2-2|TRBV19|NA|TRBD1
CASQPGQGARELFF
TGTGCCAGTCAGCCGGGACAGGGGGCGCGGGAGCTGTTTTTT
>16|TRBJ2-1|TRBV4-3|NA|TRBD2
CASSQELAGAYNEQFF
TGCGCCAGCAGCCAAGAACTAGCGGGAGCGTACAATGAGCAGTTCTTC
>14|TRBJ1-1|TRBV6-6|NA|NA
CASNKSPSNTGAFF
TGTGCCAGCAACAAGTCACCCTCGAACACTGGAGCTTTCTTT
>15|TRBJ1-1|TRBV6-5|NA|NA
CASSYWGRGYTEAFF
TGTGCCAGCAGTTACTGGGGCAGGGGCTACACTGAAGCTTTCTTT
>15|TRBJ1-1|TRBV10-3|NA|NA
CAIGRTSVENTEAFF
TGTGCCATCGGACGGACATCGGTTGAGAACACTGAAGCTTTCTTT
>16|TRBJ2-3|TRBV5-4|NA|TRBD2
CASSLGSGGFTDTQYF
TGTGCCAGCAGCTTAGGCAGCGGGGGTTTCACAGATACGCAGTATTTT
>14|TRBJ1-2|TRBV7-2|few|NA
CASSQLSGSYGYTF
TGTGCCAGCAGCCAGTTGTCGGGGAGCTATGGCTACACCTTC
>14|TRBJ2-3|TRBV2|NA|NA
CASSVGLSTDTQYF
TGTGCCAGCAGCGTCGGACTAAGCACAGATACGCAGTATTTT
>12|TRBJ1-5|TRBV29-1|NA|TRBD1
CSARTGNQPQHF
TGCAGCGCCAGGACAGGGAATCAGCCCCAGCATTTT
>13|TRBJ2-1|TRBV19|NA|NA
CASSRDSYNEQFF
TGTGCCAGTAGTAGGGATTCCTACAATGAGCAGTTCTTC
>16|TRBJ2-5|TRBV10-1|few|TRBD1
CASRPTGSQYQETQYF
TGCGCCAGCAGGCCGACAGGGTCCCAATACCAAGAGACCCAGTACTTC